One sample yielded the 12 T cell receptor beta chains listed below, sequenced in a study. TCRdb independently ran MiXCR on the RT-PCR reads; one entry per CDR3 protein. The table shows fewer than 800,000 distinct CDR3 sequences, with about 14% occurring only once. Sample: memory CD4+ T cells from blood. The receptors here all came from a female donor in good health, serving as a healthy control.

This clonotype was recorded at least ten times. The chain joins TRBV10-3 to TRBJ1-6; 7 bases map to TRBD1. The junction had 6 bases not matched to a gene; V was cut back by 2 bases and J by 8 bases. CDR1 is ENHRY and CDR2 is SYGVKD in the germline V gene. The CDR3 is 15 residues long. The CDR3 spells CAISEGQAWDSPLHF. The CDR3 nucleotides are TGTGCCATCAGTGAGGGACAGGCTTGGGATTCACCCCTCCACTTT.

About this clonotype itself: One junction end disagrees with the germline gene, perhaps due to a read error. The chain has TRBV20-1 and TRBJ1-4; 9 bases are shared with TRBD1. This CDR3 has 14 residues. Germline assignment: CDR1 DFQATT and CDR2 SNEGSKA (reference sequence). The CDR3 loop is CSARKTGGNGKLFF. CDR3 coding DNA: TGCAGTGCTAGGAAGACAGGGGGAAATGGAAAACTGTTTTTT.

The table lists this clonotype with a few counts. V is TRBV7-8 and J is TRBJ2-2, with a possible D match to TRBD2 (5 bases). The CDR3 has 15 residues. Germline V gene data show CDR1 as SGHVS and CDR2 as FQNEAQ. With 5 bases removed from V and 2 bases from J, the gap between germline ends came to 12 bases. The CDR3 nucleotides read TGTGCCAGCAGCCTAAGGAGGCCTAACACCGGGGAGCTGTTTTTT. Encoded protein: CASSLRRPNTGELFF.

The chain is built from TRBV20-1 and TRBJ2-2, with 10 bases aligning to TRBD2. Losses at the gene ends were 3 bases for V and 1 base for J; bases not matched to a gene: 8. The CDR3 covers 17 residues. Looked up from germline, CDR1 is DFQATT and CDR2 is SNEGSKA (reference sequence). The CDR3 region is CSASRLAGDLNTGELFF. The CDR3 DNA sequence: TGCAGTGCTAGTCGGCTAGCGGGAGACTTGAACACCGGGGAGCTGTTTTTT.

This clonotype was detected ten times or more. The CDR3 protein is CSFTRQGGHEQYF. The CDR3, as DNA: TGCAGTTTCACCCGACAGGGAGGTCACGAGCAGTACTTC. The rearrangement joins TRBV20-1 to TRBJ2-7; maybe TRBD1 (7 bases). The V and J ends lost 8 bases and 5 bases respectively, with 19 bases between them. Germline-derived CDR1 and CDR2 are DFQATT and SNEGSKA (reference sequence). This CDR3 contains 13 residues.

This rearrangement joins TRBV24-1 to TRBJ2-3; 7 positions match TRBD1. Germline lookup yields CDR1 KGHDR and CDR2 SFDVKD. The J segment lost 1 base and the V segment lost 4 bases, leaving 10 bases of the junction unmatched. The CDR3 has 17 amino acids. The CDR3 nucleotides are TGTGCCACCAGTGACCCAGCCCCCGGACAGGGCACAGATACGCAGTATTTT. This translates into CATSDPAPGQGTDTQYF.

The chain joins TRBV9 to TRBJ2-2, with TRBD2 identical over 8 bases. CDR3 size: 16 residues. The trim removed 4 bases at V and 3 bases at J, leaving 8 bases unmatched. Germline V gene data show CDR1 as SGDLS and CDR2 as YYNGEE. CDR3 region: CASSPHRAGDTGELFF. CDR3 nucleotides: TGTGCCAGCAGCCCCCACAGAGCGGGGGACACCGGGGAGCTGTTTTTT.

The sample holds a few counts of this clonotype. The chain employs TRBV30 and TRBJ2-3; maybe TRBD2 (6 bases). The V end lost 0 bases, the J end lost 2 bases, and 12 bases lay between the germline ends. CDR1 and CDR2 from the germline V gene are GTSNPN and SVGIG (reference sequence). The CDR3 length is 15 residues. The CDR3 loop reads CAWSVPGLHTDTQYF. DNA of the CDR3: TGTGCCTGGAGTGTACCGGGACTCCACACAGATACGCAGTATTTT. The full variable domain, rest sourced from reference TRBV30 and TRBJ2-3, is SQTIHQWPATLVQPVGSPLSLECTVEGTSNPNLYWYRQAAGRGLQLLFYSVGIGQISSEVPQNLSASRPQDRQFILSSKKLLLSDSGFYLCAWSVPGLHTDTQYFGPGTRLTVL.

V is TRBV6-1 and J is TRBJ2-1; 11 bases map to TRBD1. CDR1 is MNHNS and CDR2 is SASEGT in the germline V gene. After removal of 6 bases from V and 6 bases from J, the junction contained 10 bases not matched to a gene. CDR3 size: 16 residues. In DNA form, the CDR3 reads TGTGCCAGCAGAAATACGGGACAGGGGGACTTCAATGAGCAGTTCTTC. It is translated as CASRNTGQGDFNEQFF.

This clonotype was counted only a few times. The chain joins TRBV12-3 or TRBV12-4 to TRBJ2-3; D is unresolved. The CDR3 length is 13 residues. Trimming took 3 bases from V and 5 from J, leaving 9 bases between them. CDR3 loop: CASSFRVVDTQYF. CDR3 coding DNA: TGTGCCAGCAGTTTTAGGGTTGTAGATACGCAGTATTTT.

This chain joins TRBV10-3 and TRBJ2-5; TRBD1 matches 9 bases. This CDR3 has 14 amino acids. Germline loops: CDR1 ENHRY, CDR2 SYGVKD. The V segment lost 5 bases and the J segment 5 bases; nucleotides outside the gene matches: 6. DNA for the CDR3: TGTGCCATCAGTTGGACAGGGGAAGGTGAGACCCAGTACTTC. Translating it yields CAISWTGEGETQYF.

The chain is built from TRBV20-1 and TRBJ1-2; D possibly corresponds to TRBD1 (5 bases). Trimming shortened V by 0 bases and J by 4 bases, and 12 bases separated the two germline ends. CDR1 DFQATT and CDR2 SNEGSKA come from the germline V gene (reference sequence). This CDR3 is 14 amino acids long. The CDR3 DNA is TGCAGTGCTAGAGATCAGAGGGACTTCTATGGCTACACCTTC. Translated: CSARDQRDFYGYTF.